This TCR beta chain came from a study of T cell clonotyping in hematopoietic cell transplantation. Regarding the study as a whole: Recipient TCR diversity dropped after transplant; expanded clonotypes rose from day 30 to 180. At the given depth, recipient repertoires were over 95% de novo clonotypes. Without cell sorting, CD4 versus CD8 contributions remain unresolved. Graft donor and pretransplant recipient Inverse Simpson Index values predicted broader posttransplant TCR diversity.

Assay used: immunoSEQ multiplex PCR; TCRdb lists only in-frame clones, some missing. The sample has 9,000 to 15,000 clones, under 55% seen once. This clone was seen more than once but under ten times. Its target is not known. V gave up 5 bases and J gave up 6 bases; unmatched junction bases: 8. The CDR3 consists of 15 residues. Germline CDR1 and CDR2: MNHNS and SASEGT. The sequenced sample consisted of peripheral blood mononuclear cells. The rearrangement joins TRBV6-1 to TRBJ1-2, with TRBD1 matching 11 bases. This TCR was sampled from a man aged 50 to 60 in good health. Some clones in this sample may be carry-over from other donors' samples. The CDR3 is CASSRGKGQGDGYTF. In DNA form, the CDR3 reads TGTGCCAGCAGTCGCGGTAAGGGACAGGGGGATGGCTACACCTTC.